These 8 T cell receptor beta chains were sequenced from one sample in a study of shared T cell receptors in the human thymus. Only in-frame clones appear in the TCRdb table, and some are missing; sequencing was by immunoSEQ multiplex PCR. Among hundreds of thousands of clones listed, roughly 86% were seen once. This same sample was also taken into another study, of human thymus T cells.

Source material: thymocytes. The receptors originated from a boy in the first two years of life with a congenital heart defect.

The V and J genes are TRBV4-1 and TRBJ2-1; a possible D gene is TRBD2 (5 bases). With 0 bases removed from V and 6 bases from J, the gap between germline ends came to 12 bases. The CDR3 is 15 amino acids. Germline V lookup: CDR1 MGHRA, CDR2 YSYEKL. This CDR3 reads CASSQDLSSPNEQFF. The CDR3 bases are TGCGCCAGCAGCCAAGATCTTTCTAGCCCCAATGAGCAGTTCTTC.

J is TRBJ2-3 and V is TRBV4-3; no firm D call. V was shortened by 3 bases and J by 6 bases, with 10 bases between the two germline ends. This CDR3 spans 13 amino acids. The germline V gene encodes CDR1 LGHNA and CDR2 YSLEER. The CDR3 DNA is TGCGCCAGCAGCCAGGTCACAGAGGATACGCAGTATTTT. Amino acids: CASSQVTEDTQYF.

This chain uses TRBV4-3 with TRBJ2-1; 7 bases align to TRBD1. CDR1 and CDR2 from the germline V gene are LGHNA and YSLEER. This CDR3 has 16 amino acids. Trimming at V came to 2 bases and at J to 6 bases, leaving 10 bases not matched to a gene. The CDR3 reads CASSQKFGTEFNEQFF. CDR3 DNA: TGCGCCAGCAGCCAAAAGTTCGGGACAGAGTTCAATGAGCAGTTCTTC.

The V gene is TRBV11-2, the J gene TRBJ2-7, with 12 bases identical to TRBD2. Germline-derived CDR1 and CDR2 are SGHAT and FQNNGV. This CDR3 has 15 amino acids. V trimming: 3 bases; J trimming: 4 bases; junction bases outside the gene matches: 4. As DNA, the CDR3 is TGTGCCAGCAGCTTTGGACTAGCGGGACAGTACGAGCAGTACTTC. The encoded protein is CASSFGLAGQYEQYF.

The chain combines TRBV11-2 with TRBJ2-2; 11 bases map to TRBD2. Germline V gene lookup returns CDR1 SGHAT and CDR2 FQNNGV. Unmatched junction bases numbered 13, after V lost 4 bases and J lost 6 bases. The CDR3 consists of 18 residues. The CDR3 DNA sequence: TGTGCCAGCAGCTCCAAACAGGGACTAGCGGTTTTACCCGGGGAGCTGTTTTTT. Translating it yields CASSSKQGLAVLPGELFF.

The genes are TRBV18 and TRBJ2-4; 9 bases align to TRBD1. The CDR3 is 20 residues long. From germline, CDR1 is KGHSH and CDR2 LQKENI. Trimming took 3 bases from V and 0 from J; bases not matched to a gene: 15. CDR3 nucleotide sequence: TGTGCCAGCTCACCGGGGACAGGGCGCTCAGTTTGGATAGCCAAAAACATTCAGTACTTC. Its translation: CASSPGTGRSVWIAKNIQYF.

This rearrangement joins TRBV5-1 to TRBJ2-3; possible D gene TRBD1, 6 bases. V gave up 6 bases and J gave up 0 bases, with 26 bases separating them. Germline V gene lookup returns CDR1 SGHRS and CDR2 YFSETQ. The CDR3 has 19 amino acids. CDR3: CASNIGPQGFIGSTDTQYF. As DNA, the CDR3 is TGCGCCAGCAATATCGGTCCACAGGGTTTCATAGGGAGCACAGATACGCAGTATTTT.

The chain joins TRBV28 to TRBJ2-5, with 8 bases aligning to TRBD1. The germline V gene encodes CDR1 MDHEN and CDR2 SYDVKM. The V segment lost 3 bases and the J segment 4 bases; nucleotides outside the gene matches: 4. The CDR3 covers 14 residues. DNA for the CDR3: TGTGCCAGCAGTTTTCTCAGGGGGCGAGAGACCCAGTACTTC. Translating it yields CASSFLRGRETQYF.